This TCR beta chain was documented in a study of vaccination and CD4 T cells after COVID-19. Cultured CD4+ T-cell DNA underwent Oncomine TCR Beta short-read sequencing. TCRdb used MiXCR to reprocess the PCR reads, holding one entry per CDR3 protein. The data contain fewer than 11,000 distinct CDR3 sequences, roughly 25% of them singletons. CDR1 is KGHSH and CDR2 is LQKENI in the germline V gene. The CDR3 runs 14 residues. V shed 3 bases and J 2 bases; nucleotides not matched to a gene: 4. As to this clonotype: Antigen specificity is unknown.

Treatment: approximately 9-day PBMC culture with coronavirus spike peptide pools or control peptides (ViraFEST assay). T cells were expanded with peptide pools, and expanded clonotypes were identified by TCR sequencing. The origin of this receptor is a human donor who received a COVID-19 vaccine. Source: CD4+ T cells from blood, cultured in vitro, taken before SARS-CoV-2 vaccination. V and J are TRBV18 and TRBJ2-7; the match to TRBD1 covers 7 bases. DNA for the CDR3: TGTGCCAGCTCACCGTCCAGGGGGACCTACGAGCAGTACTTC. It yields the protein CASSPSRGTYEQYF.